The T cell receptor beta chain under discussion was sequenced for a study of regulatory T cells in long-lasting Graves disease. Findings and limits, study-wide: Whereas new patients shared about a thousand public clonotypes, persistent patients shared more, at under 3,500.

This clonotype was found many times. Its antigen is unknown. The time point denotes: newly diagnosed GD, antithyroid drugs for less than 3 months. Extracted RNA from PBMCs served as the source of the TCR library. Assembly of TCR beta libraries relied on iRepertoire HTBI primers together with Arm-PCR of CDR3 regions. TCRdb reprocessed the multiplex PCR reads with MiXCR, giving one entry per CDR3 protein. Among roughly 500,000 distinct CDR3 sequences listed, roughly 13% were seen once. Another study also made use of these data, one on T cells in Graves' hyperthyroidism and ophthalmopathy. From that study: Calling Graves' hyperthyroidism stable meant ophthalmopathy did not progress within 18 months. Ophthalmopathy was told apart from stable hyperthyroidism by a 13 V-J model.

The material sequenced was peripheral blood mononuclear cells (PBMCs), taken at new diagnosis, from a patient treated with antithyroid drugs. The clonotype comes from a man aged 30 to 45 with Graves disease.

CDR3: CASSSHGLAGVRNYEQYF. The CDR3 nucleotides are TGTGCCAGCAGCTCCCACGGACTAGCGGGAGTACGGAACTACGAGCAGTACTTC. V is TRBV7-9 and J is TRBJ2-7; 13 nucleotides line up with TRBD2. CDR3 length: 18 residues. Per the germline V gene, CDR1 is SEHNR and CDR2 is FQNEAQ (reference sequence). J gave up 3 bases and V 4 bases, and 12 bases lay outside the gene matches.